The T cell receptor (beta chain) described here comes from a study of blood T cell repertoires in COVID-19. Study-level background: Researchers got acute and convalescent COVID-19 samples from the United States, Italy and Spain. The cDNA or gDNA used as material had been derived from T cells, B-cell-depleted T cells, or PBMCs.

Sequenced by immunoSEQ multiplex PCR; TCRdb stores in-frame clones only, minus some. The sample lists some 220,000 clones, about 82% occurring once. The CDR3 totals 17 residues. The J segment lost 0 bases and the V segment lost 2 bases, leaving 5 bases of the junction unmatched. Germline V gene sequence: CDR1 MDHEN, CDR2 SYDVKM. This clone was recorded once. The source material was peripheral blood. This rearrangement joins TRBV28 to TRBJ2-1, with 9 nucleotides matching TRBD1. The sequence derives from a man aged 45-65 years with COVID-19, enrolled during active disease. The CDR3 region has the DNA TGTGCCAGCAGTTTAGCCGGGACAGGGCCCTCCTACAATGAGCAGTTCTTC. Translated: CASSLAGTGPSYNEQFF.